The present T cell receptor beta chain was sequenced within a study of blood T cell repertoires in COVID-19. Study summary: T cells, B-cell-depleted T cells, or PBMCs supplied cDNA or gDNA.

Participants were aged about 18 to 89 years from about 25 US areas. The CDR3 spans 13 residues. Trimming pared 5 bases from V and 2 bases from J, leaving 10 bases between. Germline CDR1 is SEHNR and CDR2 is FQNEAQ (reference sequence). Sequencing was performed with immunoSEQ multiplex PCR; in TCRdb, only in-frame clones are kept and a portion is missing. Of 200,000 to 250,000 clones in the sample, roughly 85% are singletons; the top ten hold roughly a sixth. Material: PBMCs or T cells enriched from blood (not recorded which). The chain recombines TRBV7-9 with TRBJ2-7, with D maybe TRBD1 (6 bases). This receptor was identified in a man aged 40-50 years who had recovered from COVID-19. The DNA of the CDR3 is TGTGCCAGCAGCCCCCGACAGGCCTACGAGCAGTACTTC. Amino acid sequence: CASSPRQAYEQYF.